This T cell receptor (beta chain) was recorded in a study of blood T cell repertoires in COVID-19. On the study more broadly: The origin of the acute and convalescent COVID-19 samples was the United States, Italy and Spain. From T cells, B-cell-depleted T cells, or PBMCs came the material, which was cDNA or gDNA.

Original analysis: Amplification of reference gene primers was used by the study to estimate nucleated cell counts. Here immunoSEQ multiplex PCR was the method, and the copy in TCRdb shows in-frame clones only, minus some. D and trimming come from the DNA, and the V and J calls and clone size come from that table. Of 90,000 to 130,000 clones in the sample, around nine tenths are singletons; the top ten hold 3.5% to 5.5%. Trimming took off 4 bases at V and 1 base at J, with 18 bases between the two ends. Looked up from germline, CDR1 is SGHTA and CDR2 is FQGNSA. CDR3 length: 17 amino acids. The sequenced sample was peripheral blood. This clonotype was sampled from a man aged 40-49 years with acute or convalescent COVID-19. The rearrangement joins TRBV7-2 to TRBJ2-3; a possible D gene is TRBD2 (6 bases). The CDR3 loop reads CASSSHAAGWGTDTQYF. CDR3 nucleotides: TGTGCCAGCAGCTCCCACGCGGCGGGGTGGGGCACAGATACGCAGTATTTT.